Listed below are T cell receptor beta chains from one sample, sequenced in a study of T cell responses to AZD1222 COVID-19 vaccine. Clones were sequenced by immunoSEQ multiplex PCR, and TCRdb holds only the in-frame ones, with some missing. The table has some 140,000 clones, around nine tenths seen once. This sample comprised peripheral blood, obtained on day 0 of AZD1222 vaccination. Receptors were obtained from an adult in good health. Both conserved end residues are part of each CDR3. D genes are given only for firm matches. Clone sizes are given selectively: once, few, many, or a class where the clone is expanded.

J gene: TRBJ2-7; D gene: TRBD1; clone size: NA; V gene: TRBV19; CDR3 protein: CASSRAGGYEQYF; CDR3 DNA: TGTGCCAGTAGCCGGGCAGGGGGCTACGAGCAGTACTTC
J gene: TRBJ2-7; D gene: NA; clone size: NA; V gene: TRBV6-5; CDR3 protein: CASTKDSSYEQYF; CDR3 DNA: TGTGCCAGCACGAAAGACAGCTCCTACGAGCAGTACTTC
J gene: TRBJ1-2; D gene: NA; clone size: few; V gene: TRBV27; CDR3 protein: CASGNYYGYTF; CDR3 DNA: TGTGCCAGCGGAAACTACTATGGCTACACCTTC
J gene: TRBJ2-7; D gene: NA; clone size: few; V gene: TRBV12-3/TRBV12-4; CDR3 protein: CASKSSRYEQYF; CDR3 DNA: TGTGCCAGCAAGTCATCAAGGTACGAGCAGTACTTC
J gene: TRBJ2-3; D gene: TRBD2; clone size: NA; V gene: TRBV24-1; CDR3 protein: CATSDAHGTSGVGADTQYF; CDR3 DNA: TGTGCCACCAGTGATGCTCACGGGACTAGCGGGGTCGGCGCAGATACGCAGTATTTT
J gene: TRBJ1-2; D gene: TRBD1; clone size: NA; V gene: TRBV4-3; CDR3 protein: CASSQVGTGNGYTF; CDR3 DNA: TGCGCCAGCAGCCAAGTCGGGACAGGGAATGGCTACACCTTC
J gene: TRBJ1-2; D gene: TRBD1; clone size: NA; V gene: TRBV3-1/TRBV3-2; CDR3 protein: CASSPGTARGYTF; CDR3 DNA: TGTGCCAGCAGCCCCGGGACAGCCCGGGGCTACACCTTC
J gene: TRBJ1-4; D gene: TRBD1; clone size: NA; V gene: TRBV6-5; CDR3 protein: CASSLRQGRGEKLFF; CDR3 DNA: TGTGCCAGCAGTTTGCGACAGGGAAGGGGCGAAAAACTGTTTTTT
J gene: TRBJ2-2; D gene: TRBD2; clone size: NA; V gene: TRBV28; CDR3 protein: CASSLRVAGLGGELFF; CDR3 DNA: TGTGCCAGCAGTTTACGAGTAGCGGGCCTGGGGGGGGAGCTGTTTTTT
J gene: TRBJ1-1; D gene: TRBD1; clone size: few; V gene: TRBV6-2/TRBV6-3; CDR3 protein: CASSWTGWKSEAFF; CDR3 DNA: TGTGCCAGCAGTTGGACAGGTTGGAAAAGCGAAGCTTTCTTT
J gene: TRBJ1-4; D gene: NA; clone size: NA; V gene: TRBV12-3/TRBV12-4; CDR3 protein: CASSLGGEKLFF; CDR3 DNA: TGTGCCAGCAGTTTAGGGGGTGAAAAACTGTTTTTT
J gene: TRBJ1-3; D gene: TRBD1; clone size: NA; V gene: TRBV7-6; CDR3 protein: CASSGGQGAAKSGNTIYF; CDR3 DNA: TGTGCCAGCAGTGGGGGACAGGGCGCTGCCAAGTCTGGAAACACCATATATTTT
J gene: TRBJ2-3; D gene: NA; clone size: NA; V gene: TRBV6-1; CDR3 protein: CASSDALTDTQYF; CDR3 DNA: TGTGCCAGCAGTGATGCCCTCACAGATACGCAGTATTTT
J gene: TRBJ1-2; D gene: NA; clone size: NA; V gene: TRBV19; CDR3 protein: CASSEGGYTF; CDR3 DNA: TGTGCCAGTAGTGAGGGAGGCTACACCTTC
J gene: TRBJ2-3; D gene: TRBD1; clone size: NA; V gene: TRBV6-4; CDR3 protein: CATTTGVGAYNTQYF; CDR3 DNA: TGTGCCACCACCACAGGGGTGGGGGCCTACAATACGCAGTATTTT
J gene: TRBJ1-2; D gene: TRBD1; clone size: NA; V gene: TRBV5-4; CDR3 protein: CASSLGLQGARGYTF; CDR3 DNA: TGTGCCAGCAGCTTGGGTCTGCAGGGGGCGCGGGGCTACACCTTC
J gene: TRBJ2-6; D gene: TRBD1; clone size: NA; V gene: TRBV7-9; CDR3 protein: CASSRRPGTGFSGANVLTF; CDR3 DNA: TGTGCCAGCAGCCGACGTCCCGGGACAGGGTTCTCTGGGGCCAACGTCCTGACTTTC
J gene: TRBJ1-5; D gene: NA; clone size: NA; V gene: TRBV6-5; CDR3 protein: CASSKFSNQPQHF; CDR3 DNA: TGTGCCAGCAGTAAGTTTAGCAATCAGCCCCAGCATTTT
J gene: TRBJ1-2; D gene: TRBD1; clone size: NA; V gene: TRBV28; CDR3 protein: CASSPPSGQGGSYGYTF; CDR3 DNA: TGTGCCAGCAGTCCTCCCTCGGGACAGGGGGGAAGTTATGGCTACACCTTC
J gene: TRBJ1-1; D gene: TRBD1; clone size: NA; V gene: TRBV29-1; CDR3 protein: CSVERRRDSMNTEAFF; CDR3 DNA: TGCAGCGTTGAGAGGCGCCGGGACAGCATGAACACTGAAGCTTTCTTT
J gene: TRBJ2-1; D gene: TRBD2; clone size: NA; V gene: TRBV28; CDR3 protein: CASSLSAGGRYNEQFF; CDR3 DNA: TGTGCCAGCAGTTTATCAGCGGGAGGTAGATACAATGAGCAGTTCTTC
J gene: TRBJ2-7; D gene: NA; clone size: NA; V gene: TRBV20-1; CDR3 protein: CSASWGGSYEQYF; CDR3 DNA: TGCAGTGCTAGTTGGGGCGGATCCTACGAGCAGTACTTC
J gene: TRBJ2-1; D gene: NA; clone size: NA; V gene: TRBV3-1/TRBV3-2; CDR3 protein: CASSQDLDSGLHREQFF; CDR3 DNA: TGTGCCAGCAGCCAAGATTTGGATTCCGGACTCCACAGGGAGCAGTTCTTC
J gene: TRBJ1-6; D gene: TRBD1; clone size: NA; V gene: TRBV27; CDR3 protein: CASSRVGTGKSNSPLHF; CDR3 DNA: TGTGCCAGCAGTCGAGTGGGGACAGGGAAGAGTAATTCACCCCTCCACTTT
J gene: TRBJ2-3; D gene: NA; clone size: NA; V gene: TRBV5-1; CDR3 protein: CASGLRDTQYF; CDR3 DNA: TGCGCCAGCGGGTTAAGGGATACGCAGTATTTT
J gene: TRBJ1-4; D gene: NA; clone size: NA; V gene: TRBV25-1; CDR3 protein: CASSDAGESEKLFF; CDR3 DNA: TGTGCCAGCAGTGACGCAGGGGAGAGTGAAAAACTGTTTTTT